This T cell receptor beta chain comes out of a study of blood T cells in healthy people across ages. Study conclusions and caveats: The study found more naive CD4+ cells and higher diversity in long-lived than aged donors.

Using a J-beta primer mix together with a sample-barcoded 5' primer, a second PCR was run for 7 to 11 cycles. Each cDNA was tagged by a template-switch adaptor containing 12 random nucleotides. One entry per CDR3 protein results from TCRdb running MiXCR on the 5' RACE reads. Here the sample spans approximately 810,000 distinct CDR3 sequences, around 36% being singletons. The CDR3 extends over 14 amino acids. Trimming removed 3 bases from V and 5 bases from J; junction bases left unmatched: 4. This clonotype was detected many times. Its antigen is unknown. In each sample, at least 6.5 million PBMCs were isolated. Samples each had at least 5 micrograms of total RNA extracted.

This clonotype was obtained from a man aged 18 to 29 in good health. The specimen was blood. This chain joins TRBV12-3 or TRBV12-4 and TRBJ1-5; 7 bases are shared with TRBD1. The CDR3 nucleotides read TGTGCCAGCAGTTTTGGTAGGGGGCATCAGCCCCAGCATTTT. It specifies CASSFGRGHQPQHF.